This T cell receptor beta chain was sequenced in a study of beta chain features in type 1 diabetes. Study information: Age, gender, cell numbers and subset yield matched between patients and controls.

Isolated RNA was reverse transcribed in full, so expressed TCRB transcripts were sequenced. TCRdb's table, derived via immunoSEQ multiplex PCR, lists solely in-frame clones and lacks some. The top ten hold approximately 6.7% of the sample, which has 250,000 to 400,000 clones, 13% to 15% seen once. Regarding this clone: Its cognate antigen is unknown.

Broader study findings: Junctions at VDJ sites from type 1 diabetes patients had fewer insertions and more deletions. Whatever favoring of shorter templates PCR might show would apply equally to patients and controls.

CDR1 LNHDA and CDR2 SQIVND come from the germline V gene (reference sequence). The CDR3 is 14 amino acids. The V segment lost 2 bases and the J segment 7 bases; nucleotides outside the gene matches: 6. Sequenced input: central memory CD4+ T cells from blood. The receptor was isolated from a man aged 25-45 years in good health. The chain carries TRBV19 and TRBJ2-5, with TRBD2 matching 8 bases. The CDR3 region has the DNA TGTGCCAGTAGTATAATTAGCGGGGCCAGGACCCAGTACTTC. This gives the protein CASSIISGARTQYF.